Below, 19 T cell receptor beta chains from the same sample are listed, as sequenced in a study of T-cell reconstitution after alpha-beta-depleted transplantation in children. Unique molecular identifiers were incorporated into the prepared TCRbeta library. TCRdb itself ran the PCR reads through MiXCR, one entry per CDR3 protein. The repertoire includes about 900,000 distinct CDR3 sequences, about 29% of them detected once, and over 25% sits in the top ten. Sequencing was performed on PBMCs, mostly from graft donor cells, taken 360 days after TCRalphabeta/CD19-depleted stem cell transplant. These receptors were obtained from a boy younger than two who had a stem cell transplant for SCID, so the T cells may come from the graft donor.

The J gene is TRBJ2-7, the V gene TRBV4-3; D tentatively reads TRBD1 or TRBD2 (5 bases each). Trimming took off 1 base at V and 3 bases at J, with 10 bases between the two ends. Germline V lookup: CDR1 LGHNA, CDR2 YSLEER. The length of the CDR3 is 14 residues. The CDR3 DNA sequence: TGCGCCAGCAGCCAAGTTGGGGGTTTCTACGAGCAGTACTTC. It codes for CASSQVGGFYEQYF.

The rearrangement links TRBV6-1 to TRBJ2-7, with D possibly called TRBD1 or TRBD2 (7 bases each). Germline-derived CDR1 and CDR2 are MNHNS and SASEGT. Trimming cost V 7 bases and J 3 bases, with 13 bases left between them. This CDR3 contains 13 residues. This CDR3 is CASTQGGLYEQYF. The CDR3 bases are TGTGCCAGCACCCAGGGGGGGCTCTACGAGCAGTACTTC.

This clonotype was observed a few times. The V call is TRBV5-1, the J call TRBJ2-7; 8 bases agree with TRBD1. The CDR3 sequence is 13 residues long. After removal of 4 bases from V and 6 bases from J, the junction contained 6 bases not matched to a gene. Germline assignment: CDR1 SGHRS and CDR2 YFSETQ. The CDR3 reads CASSAWTGSEQYF. The CDR3 bases are TGCGCCAGCAGCGCCTGGACAGGGTCCGAGCAGTACTTC.

V gene TRBV4-3 combines with J gene TRBJ1-1; possibly TRBD1 for D (5 bases). CDR3 length equals 14 residues. Deletions cut 0 bases from V and 8 bases from J, with 13 bases between. CDR1 and CDR2 from the germline V gene are LGHNA and YSLEER. CDR3 protein: CASSQEPAWGEAFF. The CDR3 DNA reads as TGCGCCAGCAGCCAAGAGCCTGCTTGGGGGGAAGCTTTCTTT.

The V gene is TRBV29-1, the J gene TRBJ2-3; D may match TRBD1 or TRBD2 (5 bases each). V shed 6 bases and J shed 10 bases, with 14 bases lying between them. Germline V lookup: CDR1 SQVTM, CDR2 ANQGSEA. This CDR3 region has 11 residues. CDR3 protein: CSVPDSGAQYF. In DNA form, the CDR3 reads TGCAGCGTCCCAGACAGCGGAGCGCAGTATTTT.

This clonotype was detected many times. The chain couples TRBV29-1 to TRBJ1-5; D is unresolved. CDR3 length: 14 amino acids. The germline CDR1 and CDR2 sequences are SQVTM and ANQGSEA. Trimming took off 4 bases at V and 1 base at J, with 11 bases between the two ends. The CDR3 DNA follows: TGCAGCGTTGGGGAAGGGCTCAGCAATCAGCCCCAGCATTTT. It specifies CSVGEGLSNQPQHF.

The chain employs TRBV7-8 and TRBJ2-1; D not certain. The CDR3 has 15 amino acids. V was trimmed by 5 bases and J by 2 bases, leaving 13 bases between them. Per the germline V gene, CDR1 is SGHVS and CDR2 is FQNEAQ. The CDR3 protein is CASSGSSNAYNEQFF. In DNA, the CDR3 is TGTGCCAGCAGCGGTTCCTCAAACGCCTACAATGAGCAGTTCTTC. Drawing the rest from reference TRBV7-8 and TRBJ2-1, the complete variable domain is GAGVSQSPRYKVAKRGQDVALRCDPISGHVSLFWYQQALGQGPEFLTYFQNEAQLDKSGLPSDRFFAERPEGSVSTLKIQRTQQEDSAVYLCASSGSSNAYNEQFFGPGTRLTVL.

About this clonotype itself: Since a much larger clone is just one base distant, this may be a read error. This rearrangement joins TRBV12-3 or TRBV12-4 to TRBJ2-1, with TRBD1 matching over 7 bases. The CDR3 totals 13 residues. Trimming took 6 bases from V and 4 from J; bases not matched to a gene: 3. The CDR3 nucleotides are TGTGCCAGCAGCATGGGACAGTACAATGAGCAGTTCTTC. This sequence encodes CASSMGQYNEQFF.

V is TRBV4-1 and J is TRBJ2-1; TRBD2 matches at 9 bases. With V trimmed by 1 base and J by 5 bases, 3 bases remained unmatched. The V gene's germline CDR1 is MGHRA and CDR2 YSYEKL. The CDR3 is 15 residues long. CDR3 sequence reads: CASSQGASGDNEQFF. The CDR3 nucleotides read TGCGCCAGCAGCCAAGGTGCTAGCGGGGACAATGAGCAGTTCTTC.

The gene calls are TRBV5-1 and TRBJ2-7; D possibly corresponds to TRBD2 (6 bases). This CDR3 has 16 residues. Germline V gene data show CDR1 as SGHRS and CDR2 as YFSETQ. The ends were cut back, 0 bases at V and 0 bases at J, with 13 bases in the middle. CDR3 protein: CASSLEVETSSYEQYF. Here the CDR3 DNA reads TGCGCCAGCAGCTTGGAAGTTGAGACTAGCTCCTACGAGCAGTACTTC.

The chain has TRBV20-1 and TRBJ2-5, with TRBD2 matching over 8 bases. In germline, CDR1 is DFQATT, CDR2 SNEGSKA (reference sequence). The length of the CDR3 is 15 residues. The J segment lost 4 bases and the V segment lost 2 bases, leaving 9 bases of the junction unmatched. CDR3 DNA sequence: TGCAGTGCTAGAAGCCCCCTCACTAGCGGAGAGACCCAGTACTTC. Translation: CSARSPLTSGETQYF.

The chain is built from TRBV6-4 and TRBJ2-3; weak D call: TRBD1 (6 bases). CDR1 and CDR2 from the germline V gene are MRHNA and SNTAGT. The CDR3 has 19 residues. V lost 0 bases and J lost 2, with 21 bases in between. CDR3 sequence (DNA): TGTGCCAGCAGTGACTCGATGTACAGGGCGTTCCCCCACACAGATACGCAGTATTTT. It translates to CASSDSMYRAFPHTDTQYF.

This clonotype occurred a few times. This CDR3 is missing its conserved last phenylalanine or tryptophan, likely due to a read error. Because the CDR3's place on the DNA is in doubt, the DNA is left out and the CDR3 is given as listed by TCRdb. The CDR3 protein is CSVATGGG. This chain joins TRBV29-1 and TRBJ2-7; TRBD1, the D gene given by the table, was not confirmed from the DNA. Germline-derived CDR1 and CDR2 are SQVTM and ANQGSEA. The CDR3 comprises 8 residues, both ends counted.

The V and J genes are TRBV20-1 and TRBJ1-6; D possibly corresponds to TRBD1 (5 bases). V was clipped by 1 base and J by 9 bases, with 16 bases between them. CDR3 length equals 15 residues. Germline values: CDR1 DFQATT, CDR2 SNEGSKA (reference sequence). Here the CDR3 reads CSARVGGLGSSPLHF. The CDR3 coding sequence is TGCAGTGCTAGAGTCGGGGGGTTGGGTTCTTCACCCCTCCACTTT.

This clonotype was picked up a small number of times. This sequence joins TRBV20-1 and TRBJ2-2; TRBD2 matches 7 bases. The germline CDR1 and CDR2 sequences are DFQATT and SNEGSKA (reference sequence). This CDR3 contains 15 residues. V lost 3 bases, J lost 1 base, and 5 bases stayed unmatched. CDR3 nucleotide sequence: TGCAGTGCTAGTCCCGGGAGGCTGAACACCGGGGAGCTGTTTTTT. It codes for CSASPGRLNTGELFF.

For the CDR3, the DNA is TGCGCCAGCAGGGGCGGGACTCCGAGGACCGGGGAGCTGTTTTTT. Amino acids: CASRGGTPRTGELFF. V is TRBV5-1 and J is TRBJ2-2, with D possibly being TRBD2 (6 bases). V was clipped by 5 bases and J by 5 bases, with 16 bases between them. This CDR3 contains 15 residues. Germline V gene sequence: CDR1 SGHRS, CDR2 YFSETQ. The variable domain in full, with the rest retrieved from reference TRBV5-1 and TRBJ2-2, is KAGVTQTPRYLIKTRGQQVTLSCSPISGHRSVSWYQQTPGQGLQFLFEYFSETQRNKGNFPGRFSGRQFSNSRSEMNVSTLELGDSALYLCASRGGTPRTGELFFGEGSRLTVL.

This sequence joins TRBV30 and TRBJ2-3; no clear D. The V gene's germline CDR1 is GTSNPN and CDR2 SVGIG (reference sequence). Trimming pared 1 base from V and 0 bases from J, leaving 11 bases between. The CDR3 length is 15 residues. CDR3 nucleotide sequence: TGTGCCTGGAGTGAATGGAGCGCCAGCACAGATACGCAGTATTTT. This codes for CAWSEWSASTDTQYF.

In its sample, this clonotype was seen a few times. This chain links TRBV29-1 with TRBJ2-4; 8 bases are a match to TRBD2. Germline lookup yields CDR1 SQVTM and CDR2 ANQGSEA. The CDR3 loop spans 15 amino acids. Losses at the gene ends were 4 bases for V and 5 bases for J; bases not matched to a gene: 10. The CDR3 region is CSVAPGGGGQNIQYF. Here the CDR3 DNA reads TGCAGCGTTGCCCCGGGAGGGGGTGGTCAAAACATTCAGTACTTC.

The rearrangement links TRBV28 to TRBJ1-2; the D is unclear. V lost 4 bases to trimming and J lost 0 bases, with 9 bases between them. Germline V gene sequence: CDR1 MDHEN, CDR2 SYDVKM. This CDR3 has 14 residues. DNA of the CDR3: TGTGCCAGCAGTTCCGGCCTCTCTAACTATGGCTACACCTTC. Translation gives CASSSGLSNYGYTF.